The 10 T cell receptor beta chains below come from one sample, sequenced in a study of Ad26.COV2.S vaccination and SARS-CoV-2 variants. TCRdb keeps only in-frame clones here, not all; method: immunoSEQ multiplex PCR. The sample contains about 350,000 clones, 80% to 90% of which appear only once. Treatment denoted: some 20 received Ad26.COV2.S at low or high dose, single or two shots; several received placebo; per-sample allocation not given. Specimen acquisition occurred on day 63 following the initial vaccine or placebo injection. The material sequenced was peripheral blood, taken in a trial of Ad26.COV2.S vaccine versus placebo. Source of these receptors: a person aged 18-60 years who received the Ad26.COV2.S COVID-19 vaccine or a placebo.

This chain links TRBV28 with TRBJ1-1; D gene ambiguous. This CDR3 contains 11 residues. The V and J ends lost 7 bases and 0 bases respectively, with 3 bases between them. Germline-derived CDR1 and CDR2 are MDHEN and SYDVKM. CDR3 nucleotides: TGTGCCAGCACAGTGAACACTGAAGCTTTCTTT. Translating it yields CASTVNTEAFF. Supplemented by reference TRBV28 and TRBJ1-1, the full variable domain reads DVKVTQSSRYLVKRTGEKVFLECVQDMDHENMFWYRQDPGLGLRLIYFSYDVKMKEKGDIPEGYSVSREKKERFSLILESASTNQTSMYLCASTVNTEAFFGQGTRLTVV.

This sequence joins TRBV12-3 or TRBV12-4 and TRBJ1-1, with a weak D call TRBD1 (5 bases). This CDR3 is built from 13 residues. Trimming removed 3 bases at V and 4 bases at J, with 9 bases between. CDR3: CASSFAGLTEAFF. The CDR3 bases are TGTGCCAGCAGTTTTGCAGGGCTCACTGAAGCTTTCTTT.

This chain uses TRBV5-1 with TRBJ2-1; D not certain. The CDR3 has 11 residues. Trimming took off 6 bases at V and 4 bases at J, with 5 bases between the two ends. Germline CDR1 reads SGHRS; CDR2 reads YFSETQ. CDR3 sequence reads: CASTEYNEQFF. The CDR3 coding sequence is TGCGCCAGCACCGAATACAATGAGCAGTTCTTC.

This rearrangement joins TRBV15 to TRBJ2-1; D is perhaps TRBD1 (6 bases). The CDR3 extends over 14 amino acids. Germline-derived CDR1 and CDR2 are LNHNV and YYDKDF (reference sequence). Trimming removed 1 base from V and 4 bases from J, with 8 bases in between. CDR3 region: CATSRGQGYNEQFF. The DNA of the CDR3 is TGTGCCACCAGCAGAGGGCAGGGGTACAATGAGCAGTTCTTC.

The chain links TRBV13 to TRBJ2-7; D remains unclear. The CDR3 is 13 residues long. V dropped 0 bases and J dropped 5 bases, with 8 bases sitting between them. CDR1 and CDR2 (germline): PRHDT, FYEKMQ (reference sequence). The chain's CDR3 is CASSLGEPHEQYF. CDR3 coding DNA: TGTGCCAGCAGCTTAGGCGAGCCTCACGAGCAGTACTTC.

This chain joins TRBV19 and TRBJ2-7; D is ambiguous. This CDR3 region has 13 residues. Trimming shortened V by 1 base and J by 2 bases, and 6 bases separated the two germline ends. CDR1 and CDR2 from the germline V gene are LNHDA and SQIVND (reference sequence). CDR3 sequence (DNA): TGTGCCAGTAGTATAGGAAAGGCCTACGAGCAGTACTTC. The encoded protein is CASSIGKAYEQYF.

The chain links TRBV2 to TRBJ2-7; 8 bases are a match to TRBD1. The CDR3 contains 16 residues. The J segment lost 4 bases and the V segment lost 2 bases, leaving 10 bases of the junction unmatched. Germline V CDR1 and CDR2: SNHLY, FYNNEI. The CDR3 here is CASSELPPGGGYEQYF. DNA for the CDR3: TGTGCCAGCAGTGAACTTCCGCCAGGGGGCGGGTACGAGCAGTACTTC. The whole variable domain, filled in from reference TRBV2 and TRBJ2-7, reads EPEVTQTPSHQVTQMGQEVILRCVPISNHLYFYWYRQILGQKVEFLVSFYNNEISEKSEIFDDQFSVERPDGSNFTLKIRSTKLEDSAMYFCASSELPPGGGYEQYFGPGTRLTVT.

The rearrangement links TRBV5-3 to TRBJ1-3; possible D gene TRBD1, 5 bases. TRBV5-3 is sorted into the ORF group, with uncertain function. The CDR3 is 16 residues long. V was shortened by 4 bases and J by 8 bases, with 22 bases between the two germline ends. CDR3 region: CARSSRDSYLGDTIYF. Here the CDR3 DNA reads TGTGCCAGAAGCAGCAGGGATTCCTATTTAGGGGACACCATATATTTT.

This rearrangement joins TRBV6-1 to TRBJ2-5; 8 positions agree with TRBD2. Looked up from germline, CDR1 is MNHNS and CDR2 is SASEGT. V trimming: 1 base; J trimming: 1 base; junction bases outside the gene matches: 8. The CDR3 contains 17 residues. For the CDR3, the DNA is TGTGCCAGCAGTGAAGGGCTGGCGGGAGGAGGCCAAGAGACCCAGTACTTC. It encodes CASSEGLAGGGQETQYF.

CDR3 coding DNA: TGTGCCAGCTCACCGTCAGGGGGTTTAGGAGCTTTCTTT. Translation gives CASSPSGGLGAFF. V gene TRBV18 combines with J gene TRBJ1-1, with TRBD1 identical over 7 bases. Germline V gene sequence: CDR1 KGHSH, CDR2 LQKENI. V lost 3 bases, J lost 10 bases, and 8 bases stayed unmatched. This CDR3 has 13 amino acids.